This TCR beta chain was sequenced in a study of CD8+ T cells in alopecia areata (dated by TCRdb to the late 2010s). In terms of the full investigation: The treated patients took part in an open-label pilot trial in which moderate-to-severe alopecia areata was treated with oral tofacitinib at 5 to 10 mg twice daily. RNA came from the PAXgene miRNA kit for fixed scalp, the miRNeasy kit for PBMCs, and the RNeasy kit for mouse skin. Scalp clonality was compared among normal scalp (n=4), patchy alopecia areata scalp (n=8), and alopecia totalis/universalis scalp (n=8). In treated patients, disease severity was measured using the SALT score, which gives the percentage of scalp surface area affected. TCRbeta CDR3 regions were amplified by immunoSEQ multiplex PCR using 35 Vbeta forward and 13 Jbeta reverse primers. The study used high-throughput TCRbeta sequencing to examine T cell clonal expansion in alopecia areata, in both the C3H/HeJ mouse model and human patients. Human TCRbeta sequencing covered scalp tissue and sorted CD4+ and CD8+ peripheral blood T cells from patchy and totalis/universalis alopecia areata patients and healthy controls. Biopsies were taken from tofacitinib-treated patients at baseline and again at 4 and 24 weeks into treatment, and several of those patients also had a later scalp biopsy. Patients stayed on tofacitinib for 6 to 18 months and then had 6 months of follow-up off drug so that delayed response and recurrence could be assessed. Overall results and qualifications from the work: Shared TCR sequences between patients were less evident than in mice, which may be partly attributable to HLA diversity in the patient population. During tofacitinib treatment, many expanded lesional clones remained in scalp and blood, and this persistence may partly explain relapse after treatment is stopped. Compared with normal scalp, lesional scalp had higher clonality and more expanded CD8+ clones, particularly in alopecia totalis/universalis, a pattern that suggests antigenic drive. Scalp clonality and the number of expanded CD8+ clones among the top 100 scalp clones were significantly decreased by tofacitinib. Because the treated cohort was small and had only one nonresponder, larger studies are needed to examine links between baseline CD8+ expansion and response. Scalp TCR repertoire analysis is complicated because resident alphabeta T cells in normal human skin are also sequenced, whereas mouse skin is dominated by gammadelta T cells.

On this clone: There is no known antigen for this receptor. No clone much larger than this one lies a single base away; base qualities are absent.

The junction carries 7 bases between V and J, which are trimmed by 3 bases and 1 base respectively. The CDR3 goes from the cysteine to the phenylalanine over 13 residues. Left in the record is the CDR3 DNA by itself, 39 bases read in frame from the first base. Taken from the germline V gene (reference sequence), the CDR1 and CDR2 loops are GTSNPN and SVGIG. The time point label, as the study defines it: more than three weeks on oral tofacitinib. The treatment or condition label for this specimen denotes: oral pan-JAK inhibitor, 5-10 mg twice daily. From alopecia areata patients, peripheral blood was collected along with lesional scalp punch biopsies. PBMCs were separated by density centrifugation and stained for CD3, CD4 and CD8, after which CD4+ and CD8+ T cells were sorted on a FACSAria. Libraries were prepared through the immunoSEQ multiplex PCR assay. To provide template for TCR sequencing, every sample had RNA extracted and reverse transcribed into cDNA. SuperScript III was used to make first-strand cDNA, primed with a 2:1 mix of oligo-dT and random hexamers. Amplification bias was assessed with a synthetic immune receptor repertoire, and residual bias was removed computationally. In the original analysis: Raw reads were preprocessed to remove errors, and CDR3 was defined according to IMGT conventions as the region from the conserved cysteine to phenylalanine. Clonality was calculated as 1 minus Shannon entropy normalized by log2 of the number of productive unique TCRs. CD4 or CD8 identity of scalp clones was inferred by cross-referencing scalp TCRbeta sequences with sorted blood CD4 and CD8 repertoires. The table was pulled from immuneACCESS by TCRdb, which kept in-frame rearrangements only. Such tables lose some clones; where checked, under half of the loss comes from unresolved V genes, and the rest has no known cause. The DNA gave D and trimming, while V, J and clone size come from that table. Within this sample are some 98,000 clones, with 60% to 65% of them counted one time only. Of the sample, roughly a sixth falls within the top ten clones.

The source was CD8+ T cells sorted from blood, collected at week 4, from a patient treated with tofacitinib. This TCR derives from a human donor with alopecia areata. This sequence uses TRBV30 and TRBJ2-1; the D element could tentatively be TRBD1 or TRBD2, as 5 bases agree for each. The CDR3 region has the sequence CAWRGTSYNEQFF. The bases read TGTGCCTGGAGGGGGACGTCCTACAATGAGCAGTTCTTC.